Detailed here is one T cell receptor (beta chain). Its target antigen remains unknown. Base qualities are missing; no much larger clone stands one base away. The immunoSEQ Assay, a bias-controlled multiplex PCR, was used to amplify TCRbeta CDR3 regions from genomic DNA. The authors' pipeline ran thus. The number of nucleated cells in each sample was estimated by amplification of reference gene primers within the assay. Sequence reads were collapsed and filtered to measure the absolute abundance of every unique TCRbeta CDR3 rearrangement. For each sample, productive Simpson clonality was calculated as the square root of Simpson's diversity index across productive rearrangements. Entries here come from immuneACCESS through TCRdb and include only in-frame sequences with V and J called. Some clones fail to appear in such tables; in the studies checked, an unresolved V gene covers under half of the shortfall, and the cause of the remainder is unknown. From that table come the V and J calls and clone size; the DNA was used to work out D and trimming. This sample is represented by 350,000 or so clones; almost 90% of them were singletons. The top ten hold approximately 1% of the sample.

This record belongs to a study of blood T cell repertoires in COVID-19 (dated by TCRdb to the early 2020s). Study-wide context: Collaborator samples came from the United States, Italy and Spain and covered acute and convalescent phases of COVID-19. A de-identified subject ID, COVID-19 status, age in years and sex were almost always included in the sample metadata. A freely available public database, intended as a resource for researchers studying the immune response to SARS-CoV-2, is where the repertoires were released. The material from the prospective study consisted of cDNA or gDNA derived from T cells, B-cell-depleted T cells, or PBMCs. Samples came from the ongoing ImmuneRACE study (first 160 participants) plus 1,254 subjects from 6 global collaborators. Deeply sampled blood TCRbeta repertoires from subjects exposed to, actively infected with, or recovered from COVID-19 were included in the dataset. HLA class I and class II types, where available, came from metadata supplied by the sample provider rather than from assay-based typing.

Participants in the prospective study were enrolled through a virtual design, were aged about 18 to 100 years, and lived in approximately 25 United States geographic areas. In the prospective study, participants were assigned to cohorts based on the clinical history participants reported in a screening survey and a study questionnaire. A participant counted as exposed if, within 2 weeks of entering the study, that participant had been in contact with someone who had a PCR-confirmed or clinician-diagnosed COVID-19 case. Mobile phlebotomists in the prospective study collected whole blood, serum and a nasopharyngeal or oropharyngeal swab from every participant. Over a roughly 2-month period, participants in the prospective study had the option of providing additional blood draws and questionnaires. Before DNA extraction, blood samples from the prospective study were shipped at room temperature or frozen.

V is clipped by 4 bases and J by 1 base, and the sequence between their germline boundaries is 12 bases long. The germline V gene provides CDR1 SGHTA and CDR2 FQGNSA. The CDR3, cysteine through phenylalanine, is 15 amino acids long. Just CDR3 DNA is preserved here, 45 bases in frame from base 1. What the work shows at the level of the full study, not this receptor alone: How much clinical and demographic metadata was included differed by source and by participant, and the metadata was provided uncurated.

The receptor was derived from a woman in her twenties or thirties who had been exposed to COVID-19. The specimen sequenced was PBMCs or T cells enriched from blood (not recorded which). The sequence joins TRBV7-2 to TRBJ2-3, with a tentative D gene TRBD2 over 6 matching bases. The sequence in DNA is TGTGCCAGCAGCTCCGGGGGATCGGGCACAGATACGCAGTATTTT. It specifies CASSSGGSGTDTQYF.